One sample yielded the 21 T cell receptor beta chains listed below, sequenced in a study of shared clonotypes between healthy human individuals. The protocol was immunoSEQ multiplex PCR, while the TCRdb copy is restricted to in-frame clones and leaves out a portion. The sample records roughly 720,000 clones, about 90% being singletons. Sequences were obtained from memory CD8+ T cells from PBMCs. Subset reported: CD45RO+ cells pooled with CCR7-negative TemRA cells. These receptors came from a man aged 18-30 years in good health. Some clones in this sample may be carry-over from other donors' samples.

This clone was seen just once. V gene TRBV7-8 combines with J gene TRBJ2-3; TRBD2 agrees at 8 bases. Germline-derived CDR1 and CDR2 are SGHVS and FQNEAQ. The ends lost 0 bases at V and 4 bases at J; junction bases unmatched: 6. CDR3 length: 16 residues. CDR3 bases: TGTGCCAGCAGCTTAGCGCTCAGCGGGAGCCCAGATACGCAGTATTTT. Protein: CASSLALSGSPDTQYF.

In DNA, the CDR3 is TGTGCCATCAGCGTGACAGGGAAAAACTATGGCTACACCTTC. It encodes CAISVTGKNYGYTF. The chain combines TRBV10-3 with TRBJ1-2; 7 bases align to TRBD1. Germline CDR1 and CDR2: ENHRY and SYGVKD. The CDR3 has 14 residues. J was trimmed by 2 bases and V by 6 bases; bases with no gene match: 6.

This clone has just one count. CDR3 sequence reads: CASKRSGYYEQYF. As DNA, the CDR3 is TGTGCCAGCAAAAGGAGCGGATACTACGAGCAGTACTTC. The V call is TRBV5-8, the J call TRBJ2-7, with D maybe TRBD2 (5 bases). CDR3 length: 13 amino acids. Germline V gene sequence: CDR1 SGHTS, CDR2 YDEGEE. Between the trimmed V and J ends, which lost 6 bases and 3 bases, there was a span of 13 bases.

CDR3 nucleotides: TGCAGCGGTGGACAGGGTCCCTATGGCTACACCTTC. Translation gives CSGGQGPYGYTF. The genes are TRBV29-1 and TRBJ1-2; 8 bases match TRBD1. The CDR3 consists of 12 residues. The V gene end was trimmed by 7 bases and the J gene end by 4 bases; junction bases not matched to a gene: 5. The germline V gene encodes CDR1 SQVTM and CDR2 ANQGSEA.

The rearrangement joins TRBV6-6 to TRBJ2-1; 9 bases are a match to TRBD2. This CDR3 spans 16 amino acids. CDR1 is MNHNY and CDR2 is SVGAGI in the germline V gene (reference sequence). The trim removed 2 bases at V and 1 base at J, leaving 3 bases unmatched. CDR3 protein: CASSYPLAGSYNEQFF. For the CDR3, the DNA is TGTGCCAGCAGTTACCCCCTAGCGGGATCCTACAATGAGCAGTTCTTC.

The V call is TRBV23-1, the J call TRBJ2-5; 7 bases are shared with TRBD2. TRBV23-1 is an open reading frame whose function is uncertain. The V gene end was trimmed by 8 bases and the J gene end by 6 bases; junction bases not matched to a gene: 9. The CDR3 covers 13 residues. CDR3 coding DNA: TGCGCCAGCGGGAGGGCGGATCGGAAGACCCAGTACTTC. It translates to CASGRADRKTQYF.

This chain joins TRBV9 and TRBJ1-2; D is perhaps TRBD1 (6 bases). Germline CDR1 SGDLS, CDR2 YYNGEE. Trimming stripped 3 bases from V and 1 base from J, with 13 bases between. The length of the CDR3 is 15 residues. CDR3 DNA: TGTGCCAGCAGCGCCAACAGGGTTTATAACTATGGCTACACCTTC. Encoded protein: CASSANRVYNYGYTF.

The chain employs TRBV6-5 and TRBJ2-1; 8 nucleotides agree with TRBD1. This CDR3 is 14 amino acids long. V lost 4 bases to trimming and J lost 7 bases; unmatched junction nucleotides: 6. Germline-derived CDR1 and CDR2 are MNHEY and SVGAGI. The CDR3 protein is CASSSDRVWNEQFF. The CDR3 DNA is TGTGCCAGCAGTTCGGACAGGGTTTGGAATGAGCAGTTCTTC.

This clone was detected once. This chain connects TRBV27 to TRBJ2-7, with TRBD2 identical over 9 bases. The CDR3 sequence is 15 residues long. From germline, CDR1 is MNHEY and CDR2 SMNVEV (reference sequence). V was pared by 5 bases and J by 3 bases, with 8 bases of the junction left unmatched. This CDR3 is CASSPRLAAIYEQYF. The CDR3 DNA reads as TGTGCCAGCAGTCCCAGACTAGCGGCAATCTACGAGCAGTACTTC.

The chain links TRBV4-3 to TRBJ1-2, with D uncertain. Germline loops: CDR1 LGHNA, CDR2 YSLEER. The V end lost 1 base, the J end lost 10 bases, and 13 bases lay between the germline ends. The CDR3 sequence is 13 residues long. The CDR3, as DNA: TGCGCCAGCAGCCAAGTCCTGGACGGGGACTACACCTTC. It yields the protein CASSQVLDGDYTF.

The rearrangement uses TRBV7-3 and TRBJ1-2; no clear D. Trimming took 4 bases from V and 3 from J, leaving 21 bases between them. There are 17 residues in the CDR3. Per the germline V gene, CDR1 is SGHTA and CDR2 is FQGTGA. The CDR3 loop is CASSSRGGGFADYGYTF. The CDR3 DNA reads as TGTGCCAGCAGCTCCCGGGGTGGCGGGTTCGCGGACTATGGCTACACCTTC.

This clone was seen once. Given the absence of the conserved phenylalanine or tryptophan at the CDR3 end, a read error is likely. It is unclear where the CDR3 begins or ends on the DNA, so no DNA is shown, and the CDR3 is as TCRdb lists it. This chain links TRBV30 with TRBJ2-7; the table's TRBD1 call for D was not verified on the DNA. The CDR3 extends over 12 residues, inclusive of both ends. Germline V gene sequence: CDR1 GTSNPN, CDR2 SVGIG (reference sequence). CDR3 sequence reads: CAWSNERGQVDD.

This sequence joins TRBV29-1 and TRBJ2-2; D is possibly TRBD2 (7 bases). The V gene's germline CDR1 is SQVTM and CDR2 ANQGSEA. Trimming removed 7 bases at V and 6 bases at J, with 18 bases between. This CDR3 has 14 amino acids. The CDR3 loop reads CSAWGGLGAGELFF. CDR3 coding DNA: TGCAGCGCCTGGGGGGGCCTAGGCGCCGGGGAGCTGTTTTTT.

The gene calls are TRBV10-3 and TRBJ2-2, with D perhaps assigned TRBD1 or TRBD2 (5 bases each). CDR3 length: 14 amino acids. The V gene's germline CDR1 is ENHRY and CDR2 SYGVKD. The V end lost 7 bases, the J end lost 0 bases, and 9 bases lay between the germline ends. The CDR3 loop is CAIMGDANTGELFF. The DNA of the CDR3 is TGTGCCATCATGGGGGACGCGAACACCGGGGAGCTGTTTTTT.

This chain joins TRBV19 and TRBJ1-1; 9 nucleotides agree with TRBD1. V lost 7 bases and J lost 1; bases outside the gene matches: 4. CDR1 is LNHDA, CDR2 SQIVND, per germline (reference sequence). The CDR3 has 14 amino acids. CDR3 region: CASTTDRGNTEAFF. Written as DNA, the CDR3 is TGTGCCAGTACCACGGACAGGGGGAACACTGAAGCTTTCTTT.

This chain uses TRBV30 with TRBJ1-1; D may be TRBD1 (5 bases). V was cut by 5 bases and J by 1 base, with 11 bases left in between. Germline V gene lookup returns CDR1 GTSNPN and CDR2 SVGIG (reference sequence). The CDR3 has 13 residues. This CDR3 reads CAWEIGQNTEAFF. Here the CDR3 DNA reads TGTGCCTGGGAGATAGGACAGAACACTGAAGCTTTCTTT.

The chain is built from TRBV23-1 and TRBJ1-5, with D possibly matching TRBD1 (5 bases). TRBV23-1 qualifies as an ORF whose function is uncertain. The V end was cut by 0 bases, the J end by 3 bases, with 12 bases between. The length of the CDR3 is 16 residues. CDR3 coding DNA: TGCGCCAGCAGTCAATCAGGTCAGGGCGACAATCAGCCCCAGCATTTT. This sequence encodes CASSQSGQGDNQPQHF.

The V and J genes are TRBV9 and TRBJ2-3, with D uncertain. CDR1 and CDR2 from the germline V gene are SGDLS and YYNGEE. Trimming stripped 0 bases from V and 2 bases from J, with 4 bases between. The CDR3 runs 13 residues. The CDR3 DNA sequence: TGTGCCAGCAGCGTAGAGACCACAGATACGCAGTATTTT. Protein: CASSVETTDTQYF.

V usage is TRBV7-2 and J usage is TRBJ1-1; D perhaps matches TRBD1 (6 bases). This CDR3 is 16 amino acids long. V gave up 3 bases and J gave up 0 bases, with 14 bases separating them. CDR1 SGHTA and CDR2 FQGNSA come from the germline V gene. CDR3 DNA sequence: TGTGCCAGCAGCTTTCCCCTCGGACAGATGAACACTGAAGCTTTCTTT. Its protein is CASSFPLGQMNTEAFF.

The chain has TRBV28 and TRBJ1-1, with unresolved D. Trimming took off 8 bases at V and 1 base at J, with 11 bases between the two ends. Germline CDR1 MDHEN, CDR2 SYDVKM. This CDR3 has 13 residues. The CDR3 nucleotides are TGTGCCAGCGACCAAGACAAGAACACTGAAGCTTTCTTT. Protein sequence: CASDQDKNTEAFF.

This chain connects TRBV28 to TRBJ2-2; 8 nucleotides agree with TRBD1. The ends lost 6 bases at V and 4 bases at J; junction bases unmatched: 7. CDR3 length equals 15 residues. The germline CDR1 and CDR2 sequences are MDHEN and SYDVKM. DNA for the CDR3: TGTGCCAGCAGCCTACTGACAGGGGTCACCGGGGAGCTGTTTTTT. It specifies CASSLLTGVTGELFF.